This passage covers 28 T cell receptor beta chains from one sample sequenced in a study of beta chain features in type 1 diabetes. Study conclusions and caveats: Across all four CD4+ subsets, people with type 1 diabetes showed modestly shorter TCRB CDR3s.

Antigens of these TCRs are unknown. Expressed TCRB transcripts were sequenced, since all the RNA that had been isolated was reverse transcribed. Method: immunoSEQ multiplex PCR; TCRdb's copy keeps in-frame clones and lacks some. The data contain over 600,000 clones, around 11% of them singletons. Sequencing was carried out using naive CD4+ T cells from blood. These receptors all come from a man between 25 and 39 years old with type 1 diabetes.

This chain uses TRBV18 with TRBJ1-2; 9 nucleotides agree with TRBD1. CDR1 and CDR2 (germline): KGHSH, LQKENI. The CDR3 has 13 residues. J gave up 4 bases and V 3 bases, and 0 bases lay outside the gene matches. This CDR3 reads CASSPTGGYGYTF. CDR3 in DNA: TGTGCCAGCTCACCGACAGGGGGCTATGGCTACACCTTC.

This clone occurred a few times. The CDR3 region has the DNA TGTGCCAGCAGCGCACGCGGCAGGCTAAATTCACCCCTCCACTTT. Amino acids: CASSARGRLNSPLHF. The chain employs TRBV9 and TRBJ1-6, with unresolved D. Trimming stripped 3 bases from V and 7 bases from J, with 14 bases between. The CDR3 is 15 amino acids. CDR1 and CDR2 (germline): SGDLS, YYNGEE. The variable domain in full, with the rest retrieved from reference TRBV9 and TRBJ1-6, is DSGVTQTPKHLITATGQRVTLRCSPRSGDLSVYWYQQSLDQGLQFLIQYYNGEERAKGNILERFSAQQFPDLHSELNLSSLELGDSALYFCASSARGRLNSPLHFGNGTRLTVT.

This clone was recorded a few times. This chain joins TRBV4-3 and TRBJ2-5; possibly TRBD1 for D (6 bases). Trimming removed 0 bases from V and 4 bases from J, with 15 bases in between. This CDR3 is built from 16 residues. From germline, CDR1 is LGHNA and CDR2 YSLEER. For the CDR3, the DNA is TGCGCCAGCAGCCAAGATCGTGGGGGCCTGGGAGAGACCCAGTACTTC. Amino acids: CASSQDRGGLGETQYF.

The chain has TRBV28 and TRBJ1-2; no clear D. The CDR3 is 14 residues long. V was clipped by 5 bases and J by 4 bases, with 14 bases between them. Germline CDR1 reads MDHEN; CDR2 reads SYDVKM. CDR3 region: CASSPPRGPYGYTF. The CDR3 DNA reads TGTGCCAGCAGTCCCCCCCGTGGGCCCTATGGCTACACCTTC.

In its sample, this clone was seen a few times. The chain links TRBV6-5 to TRBJ2-5; possibly TRBD2 for D (6 bases). CDR1 MNHEY and CDR2 SVGAGI come from the germline V gene. Trimming cost V 2 bases and J 7 bases, with 17 bases left between them. The CDR3 length is 15 residues. The DNA of the CDR3 is TGTGCCAGCAGTTACGAGGGTGCGGGGAAGTTGACCCAGTACTTC. Translated: CASSYEGAGKLTQYF.

This clone came up a few times. For the CDR3, the DNA is TGCAGCGCGGGACACCCGGCTGGAAACACCATATATTTT. Translating gives CSAGHPAGNTIYF. This chain joins TRBV29-1 and TRBJ1-3, with a possible D match to TRBD1 (6 bases). CDR1 is SQVTM, CDR2 ANQGSEA, per germline. This CDR3 comprises 13 residues. Trimming stripped 7 bases from V and 2 bases from J, with 12 bases between.

V is TRBV29-1 and J is TRBJ2-1, with TRBD2 matching 10 bases. The trim removed 8 bases at V and 1 base at J, leaving 11 bases unmatched. Germline CDR1 and CDR2: SQVTM and ANQGSEA. The CDR3 consists of 16 residues. The CDR3 DNA sequence: TGCAGCTTCTCTAGCGGGGGCCCCCATTCCTACAATGAGCAGTTCTTC. It is translated as CSFSSGGPHSYNEQFF.

The J gene is TRBJ2-2, the V gene TRBV7-9, with 9 bases matching TRBD1. CDR1 and CDR2 (germline): SEHNR, FQNEAQ (reference sequence). The CDR3 covers 16 residues. J gave up 2 bases and V 5 bases, and 6 bases lay outside the gene matches. The CDR3 DNA follows: TGTGCCAGCAGCAAGGACAGGGGAGATAACACCGGGGAGCTGTTTTTT. Translation gives CASSKDRGDNTGELFF.

This clone was picked up a small number of times. The rearrangement uses TRBV7-3 and TRBJ1-1, with 8 bases lining up with TRBD1. J was trimmed by 5 bases and V by 5 bases; bases with no gene match: 4. This CDR3 is 13 amino acids long. CDR1 is SGHTA, CDR2 FQGTGA, per germline. CDR3 in amino acids: CASSATGVTEAFF. In nucleotides, the CDR3 is TGTGCCAGCAGCGCGACAGGGGTTACTGAAGCTTTCTTT.

This clone was counted only a few times. The V gene is TRBV29-1, the J gene TRBJ2-7; D gene uncertain. The CDR3 contains 11 residues. In germline, CDR1 is SQVTM, CDR2 ANQGSEA. Trimming took off 6 bases at V and 1 base at J, with 7 bases between the two ends. The CDR3 DNA reads TGCAGCGTCCAAAGATCCTACGAGCAGTACTTC. Translating gives CSVQRSYEQYF.

The J gene is TRBJ2-7, the V gene TRBV27, with TRBD2 identical over 10 bases. V was pared by 11 bases and J by 3 bases, with 4 bases of the junction left unmatched. The CDR3 is 12 residues long. Germline-derived CDR1 and CDR2 are MNHEY and SMNVEV (reference sequence). This CDR3 is CAHASGGYEQYF. The CDR3 nucleotides read TGTGCCCATGCTAGCGGGGGCTACGAGCAGTACTTC.

This clone was counted only a few times. V gene TRBV19 combines with J gene TRBJ2-2, with D possibly TRBD1 on 6 matching bases. This CDR3 is built from 13 residues. V was shortened by 6 bases and J by 4 bases, with 9 bases between the two germline ends. Germline values: CDR1 LNHDA, CDR2 SQIVND (reference sequence). The CDR3 DNA sequence: TGTGCCAGTAGGGCCAGGGGCACCGGGGAGCTGTTTTTT. It is translated as CASRARGTGELFF.

Only a few counts were recorded for this clone. The chain employs TRBV9 and TRBJ2-1; 11 bases map to TRBD1. CDR3 length equals 15 residues. Trimming took 4 bases from V and 10 from J; bases not matched to a gene: 10. CDR1 is SGDLS, CDR2 YYNGEE, per germline. CDR3 DNA sequence: TGTGCCAGCAGCATCTACTCGGACAGGGGGCAAGAGCAGTTCTTC. Amino acids: CASSIYSDRGQEQFF. The full variable domain, with the rest looked up from reference TRBV9 and TRBJ2-1, is DSGVTQTPKHLITATGQRVTLRCSPRSGDLSVYWYQQSLDQGLQFLIQYYNGEERAKGNILERFSAQQFPDLHSELNLSSLELGDSALYFCASSIYSDRGQEQFFGPGTRLTVL.

This clone was seen at least ten times. The genes are TRBV14 and TRBJ2-4; TRBD2 is a possible D gene (6 bases). Looked up from germline, CDR1 is SGHDN and CDR2 is FVKESK. V was pared by 1 base and J by 7 bases, with 14 bases between. This CDR3 spans 15 amino acids. CDR3 sequence reads: CASSQARGRSNIQYF. The CDR3 DNA sequence: TGTGCCAGCAGCCAAGCGCGGGGTCGAAGTAACATTCAGTACTTC.

This clone was recorded at least ten times. The chain has TRBV7-2 and TRBJ2-5; D gene uncertain. This CDR3 has 12 amino acids. From germline, CDR1 is SGHTA and CDR2 FQGNSA. The V gene lost 5 bases and the J gene lost 4 bases, with 8 bases spanning the gap. The chain's CDR3 is CASSPLAETQYF. The CDR3 DNA reads as TGTGCCAGCAGCCCTCTTGCAGAGACCCAGTACTTC.

The genes are TRBV11-1 and TRBJ2-6; D gene ambiguous. Trimming left V 8 bases short and J 0 bases short, with 14 bases between. Germline loops: CDR1 SGHAT, CDR2 FQDESV (reference sequence). This CDR3 is built from 16 residues. CDR3 nucleotides: TGTGCCAGCGGTCCGAGGCGGTTCTCTGGGGCCAACGTCCTGACTTTC. Protein sequence: CASGPRRFSGANVLTF.

The chain recombines TRBV5-1 with TRBJ1-5, with D unclear. V gave up 1 base and J gave up 6 bases, with 8 bases separating them. The germline V gene has CDR1 SGHRS and CDR2 YFSETQ. The CDR3 has 13 residues. The CDR3 loop reads CASSLFRGQPQHF. Here the CDR3 DNA reads TGCGCCAGCAGCTTGTTCCGAGGTCAGCCCCAGCATTTT.

The gene calls are TRBV7-8 and TRBJ2-4, with unresolved D. The CDR3 totals 16 residues. In germline, CDR1 is SGHVS, CDR2 FQNEAQ. Trimming shortened V by 1 base and J by 2 bases, and 12 bases separated the two germline ends. The CDR3 sequence: CASSLVADPSKNIQYF. Written as DNA, the CDR3 is TGTGCCAGCAGCTTAGTTGCGGATCCATCCAAAAACATTCAGTACTTC.

The chain employs TRBV10-3 and TRBJ1-5, with D possibly matching TRBD1 (5 bases). CDR3 length: 13 amino acids. Germline CDR1 and CDR2: ENHRY and SYGVKD. Trimming left V 6 bases short and J 4 bases short, with 10 bases between. CDR3 in DNA: TGTGCCATCAGCGCAGGGTTGAATCAGCCCCAGCATTTT. Encoded protein: CAISAGLNQPQHF.

This clone has more than one count but fewer than ten. CDR3 bases: TGTGCCAGCAGCGTAGCAGGACAGGAAGAGACCCAGTACTTC. Protein: CASSVAGQEETQYF. The V call is TRBV9, the J call TRBJ2-5; 7 nucleotides line up with TRBD1. With V trimmed by 0 bases and J by 3 bases, 2 bases remained unmatched. CDR3 length: 14 amino acids. Germline CDR1 reads SGDLS; CDR2 reads YYNGEE.

The sample holds a few counts of this clone. This chain links TRBV15 with TRBJ2-3; the match to TRBD2 covers 8 bases. The CDR3 loop spans 17 amino acids. CDR1 and CDR2 from the germline V gene are LNHNV and YYDKDF (reference sequence). The ends lost 3 bases at V and 6 bases at J; junction bases unmatched: 14. The CDR3 loop is CATSRDQRGKLGDTQYF. The CDR3 coding sequence is TGTGCCACCAGCAGGGACCAGCGGGGGAAGCTGGGCGATACGCAGTATTTT.

This clone showed up just a few times. The chain has TRBV7-2 and TRBJ2-7; TRBD2 might be the D (5 bases). V dropped 5 bases and J dropped 2 bases, with 16 bases sitting between them. Germline lookup yields CDR1 SGHTA and CDR2 FQGNSA. The CDR3 runs to 15 residues. The CDR3 sequence is CASSPFIGETYEQYF. CDR3 nucleotide sequence: TGTGCCAGCAGCCCCTTCATCGGGGAAACCTACGAGCAGTACTTC.

This clone was detected only a few times. The chain has TRBV19 and TRBJ2-1, with 9 positions matching TRBD2. Germline loops: CDR1 LNHDA, CDR2 SQIVND (reference sequence). The CDR3 consists of 17 residues. Unmatched junction bases numbered 11, after V lost 8 bases and J lost 0 bases. CDR3 sequence reads: CASRAEAGGLSYNEQFF. CDR3 nucleotides: TGTGCCAGTCGAGCGGAAGCGGGGGGCCTCTCCTACAATGAGCAGTTCTTC.

The V call is TRBV4-3, the J call TRBJ2-2; no clear D. The CDR3 contains 14 residues. CDR1 and CDR2 (germline): LGHNA, YSLEER. V lost 0 bases to trimming and J lost 7 bases, with 9 bases between them. Here the CDR3 DNA reads TGCGCCAGCAGCCAAGATCCCGCAATCGGGGAGCTGTTTTTT. Translation: CASSQDPAIGELFF.

The rearrangement uses TRBV7-9 and TRBJ2-2; no clear D gene. There are 12 residues in the CDR3. Per the germline V gene, CDR1 is SEHNR and CDR2 is FQNEAQ (reference sequence). Trimming took 5 bases from V and 3 from J, leaving 4 bases between them. CDR3 bases: TGTGCCAGCAGCACTTACACCGGGGAGCTGTTTTTT. Translation gives CASSTYTGELFF.

The genes are TRBV28 and TRBJ2-5; D is tentatively TRBD1 or TRBD2 (6 bases each). The CDR3 contains 13 residues. Per germline, CDR1 MDHEN and CDR2 SYDVKM. V shed 1 base and J shed 5 bases, with 8 bases lying between them. In DNA, the CDR3 is TGTGCCAGCAGTTTATCCGGGGGCGAGACCCAGTACTTC. Protein product: CASSLSGGETQYF.

The chain joins TRBV7-9 to TRBJ2-7; D is uncertain. The V gene's germline CDR1 is SEHNR and CDR2 FQNEAQ (reference sequence). The CDR3 totals 14 residues. Trimming took 0 bases from V and 1 from J, leaving 7 bases between them. This CDR3 is CASSLAQDSYEQYF. The CDR3 DNA reads TGTGCCAGCAGCTTAGCTCAAGATTCCTACGAGCAGTACTTC.

The genes are TRBV5-1 and TRBJ2-1, with 8 positions matching TRBD2. V lost 0 bases, J lost 3 bases, and 5 bases stayed unmatched. This CDR3 is 16 amino acids long. CDR1 is SGHRS and CDR2 is YFSETQ in the germline V gene. The CDR3 nucleotides are TGCGCCAGCAGCTTGGCTAGCGGGTACCTCTACAATGAGCAGTTCTTC. This encodes CASSLASGYLYNEQFF.